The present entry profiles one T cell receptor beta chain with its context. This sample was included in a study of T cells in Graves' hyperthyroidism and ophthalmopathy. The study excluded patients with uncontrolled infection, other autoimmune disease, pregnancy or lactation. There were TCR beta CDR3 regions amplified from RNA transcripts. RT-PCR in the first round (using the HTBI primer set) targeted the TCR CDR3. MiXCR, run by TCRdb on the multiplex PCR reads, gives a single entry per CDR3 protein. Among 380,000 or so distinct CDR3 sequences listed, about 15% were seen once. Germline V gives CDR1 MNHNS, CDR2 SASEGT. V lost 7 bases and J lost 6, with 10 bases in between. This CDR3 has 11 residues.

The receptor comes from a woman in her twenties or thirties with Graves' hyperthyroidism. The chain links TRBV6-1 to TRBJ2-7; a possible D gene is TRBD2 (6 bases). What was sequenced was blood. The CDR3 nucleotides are TGTGCCAGCATAGGCGGGATCGAGCAGTACTTC. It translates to CASIGGIEQYF.